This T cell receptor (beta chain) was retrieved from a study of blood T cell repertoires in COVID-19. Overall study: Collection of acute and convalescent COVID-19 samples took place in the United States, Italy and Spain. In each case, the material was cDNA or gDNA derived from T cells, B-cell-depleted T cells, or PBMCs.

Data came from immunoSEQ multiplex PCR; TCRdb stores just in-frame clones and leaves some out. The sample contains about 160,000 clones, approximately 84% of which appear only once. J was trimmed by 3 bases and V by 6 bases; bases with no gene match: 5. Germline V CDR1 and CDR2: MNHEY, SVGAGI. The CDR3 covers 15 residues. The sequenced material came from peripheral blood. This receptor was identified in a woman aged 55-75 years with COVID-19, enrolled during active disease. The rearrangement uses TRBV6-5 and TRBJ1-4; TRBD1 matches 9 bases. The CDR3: CASRPDRGPNEKLFF. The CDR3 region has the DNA TGTGCCAGCAGACCGGACAGGGGACCTAATGAAAAACTGTTTTTT.